Shown below are 12 T cell receptor beta chains from a single sample sequenced in a study of tumor-infiltrating lymphocytes in oesophageal squamous cell carcinoma listed by TCRdb under 2016. The protocol used for the library was PCR. TCRdb names Illumina HiSeq 2000 as the instrument used. The raw public data were reprocessed by TCRdb itself: fastp quality trimming at Q25, MiXCR clonotype calling, in-frame beta chains only. For every CDR3 protein sequence, its rows merge into one entry that carries the most common genes and DNA. Across this sample there are more than 15,000 distinct CDR3 sequences, with about 43% seen only once. About 33% of the sample is held by the ten biggest clonotypes. Sample: normal esophageal tissue next to the tumor. Receptor source: a female donor with esophageal squamous cell carcinoma.

This clonotype was seen many times. The chain combines TRBV6-2 or TRBV6-3 with TRBJ2-1; TRBD2 is a possible D gene (6 bases). CDR1 and CDR2 from the germline V gene are MNHEY and SVGEGT. The V end was cut by 0 bases, the J end by 3 bases, with 9 bases between. CDR3 length equals 15 residues. CDR3 nucleotides: TGTGCCAGCAGTTACTCGCCCGGGGGCTACAATGAGCAGTTCTTC. This codes for CASSYSPGGYNEQFF.

The chain is built from TRBV7-3 and TRBJ2-3; 10 bases are a match to TRBD2. With 3 bases clipped from V and 0 bases from J, the junction kept 6 bases outside the gene matches. The CDR3 loop spans 17 amino acids. The germline CDR1 and CDR2 sequences are SGHTA and FQGTGA. In DNA, the CDR3 is TGTGCCAGCAGCTTTGTAGCGGGGGGCACTAGCACAGATACGCAGTATTTT. It specifies CASSFVAGGTSTDTQYF.

The CDR3 spells CASSPPLARETQYF. CDR3 nucleotide sequence: TGTGCCAGCAGCCCCCCCCTAGCGCGGGAGACCCAGTACTTC. The V call is TRBV7-2, the J call TRBJ2-5; perhaps TRBD2 as D (6 bases). The CDR3 extends over 14 amino acids. V was cut by 5 bases and J by 5 bases, with 15 bases left in between. Germline V CDR1 and CDR2: SGHTA, FQGNSA.

The chain has TRBV7-2 and TRBJ2-7; no firm D call. The CDR3 runs 16 residues. V dropped 5 bases and J dropped 5 bases, with 22 bases sitting between them. Germline-derived CDR1 and CDR2 are SGHTA and FQGNSA. As DNA, the CDR3 is TGTGCCAGCAGCCAGACCCTGTCGAACCCTTTGAACGAGCAGTACTTC. Its translation is CASSQTLSNPLNEQYF.

This clonotype appeared many times. This chain joins TRBV6-1 and TRBJ1-5, with 7 bases that match TRBD1. Germline-derived CDR1 and CDR2 are MNHNS and SASEGT. CDR3 size: 14 residues. The ends lost 8 bases at V and 9 bases at J; junction bases unmatched: 13. The CDR3: CASRMGQTGAPQHF. DNA for the CDR3: TGTGCCAGCCGCATGGGACAGACTGGGGCGCCCCAGCATTTT.

Of note for this clonotype: A much larger clone lies one base from this, so it may be a read error. V is TRBV7-2 and J is TRBJ2-1, with no clear D. The DNA matches TRBJ2-7 better at its end, which makes the J call doubtful. This CDR3 is built from 16 residues. The germline gives CDR1 SGHTA, CDR2 FQGNSA. The CDR3 nucleotides read TGTGCCAGCAGCCCCCCCGTCACTCGCCTGTACAATGAGCAGTACTTC. Encoded protein: CASSPPVTRLYNEQYF.

This chain links TRBV5-1 with TRBJ2-7, with D tentatively TRBD2 (6 bases). CDR1 SGHRS and CDR2 YFSETQ come from the germline V gene. CDR3 length: 12 residues. The V end lost 1 base, the J end lost 7 bases, and 9 bases lay between the germline ends. The CDR3, as DNA: TGCGCCAGCAGCTTGACTAGCAATGAGCAGTACTTC. It translates to CASSLTSNEQYF.

Remarks on this clonotype: Given the absence of the conserved phenylalanine or tryptophan at the CDR3 end, a read error is likely. It is unclear where the CDR3 begins or ends on the DNA, so no DNA is shown, and the CDR3 is as TCRdb lists it. The CDR3 spells CASSHTGSDGYTFGS. The genes are TRBV28 and TRBJ2-7; TRBD1, the D gene given by the table, was not confirmed from the DNA. The CDR3 adds up to 15 amino acids, both ends counted. Germline V CDR1 and CDR2: MDHEN, SYDVKM.

Many counts were recorded for this clonotype. This chain connects TRBV5-6 to TRBJ2-6; maybe TRBD2 (6 bases). CDR1 is SGHDT and CDR2 is YYEEEE in the germline V gene. V lost 4 bases and J lost 3, with 14 bases in between. CDR3 size: 16 residues. The CDR3 loop reads CASSPRRVLGANVLTF. CDR3 nucleotide sequence: TGTGCCAGCAGCCCTAGGAGGGTCCTTGGGGCCAACGTCCTGACTTTC.

This clonotype came up a few times. The chain combines TRBV2 with TRBJ2-5; possible D gene TRBD2, 5 bases. TRBJ2-1 matches the DNA end more closely, so the J call is doubtful. This CDR3 contains 11 residues. CDR1 is SNHLY, CDR2 FYNNEI, per germline. For the CDR3, the DNA is TGTGCCAGCAGAGCTAGAGGGGAGCAGTTCTTC. Protein product: CASRARGEQFF.

This clonotype was observed many times. This chain uses TRBV28 with TRBJ2-7; TRBD1 matches 11 bases. CDR1 MDHEN and CDR2 SYDVKM come from the germline V gene. This CDR3 region has 19 residues. V shed 4 bases, J shed 5 bases, and the junction held 19 bases outside the gene matches. DNA for the CDR3: TGTGCCAGCAGTTCCACTTTCAAAGACGGGACAGGGGGTGGCGACGAGCAGTACTTC. Protein sequence: CASSSTFKDGTGGGDEQYF. The variable domain in full, with the rest retrieved from reference TRBV28 and TRBJ2-7, is DVKVTQSSRYLVKRTGEKVFLECVQDMDHENMFWYRQDPGLGLRLIYFSYDVKMKEKGDIPEGYSVSREKKERFSLILESASTNQTSMYLCASSSTFKDGTGGGDEQYFGPGTRLTVT.

This clonotype was seen a handful of times. V and J are TRBV6-1 and TRBJ2-4; 7 bases map to TRBD1. The junction had 7 bases not matched to a gene; V was cut back by 5 bases and J by 0 bases. There are 16 residues in the CDR3. Looked up from germline, CDR1 is MNHNS and CDR2 is SASEGT. The CDR3 nucleotides are TGTGCCAGCAGTAGACCGGGACAGAGAGCCAAAAACATTCAGTACTTC. It translates to CASSRPGQRAKNIQYF.